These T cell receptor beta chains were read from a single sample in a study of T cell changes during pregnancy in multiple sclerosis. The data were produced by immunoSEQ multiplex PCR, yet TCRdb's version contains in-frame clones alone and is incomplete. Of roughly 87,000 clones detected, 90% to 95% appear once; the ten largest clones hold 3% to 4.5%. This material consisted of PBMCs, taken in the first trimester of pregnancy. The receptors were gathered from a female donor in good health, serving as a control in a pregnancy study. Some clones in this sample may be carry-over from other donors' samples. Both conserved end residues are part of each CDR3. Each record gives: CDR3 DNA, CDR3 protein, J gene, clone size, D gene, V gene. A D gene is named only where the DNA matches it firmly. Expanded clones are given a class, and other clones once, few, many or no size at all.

cdr3_nt: TGTGCCAGCAGTTACTCGACGGGGAACACCGGGGAGCTGTTTTTT
cdr3_aa: CASSYSTGNTGELFF
j_call: TRBJ2-2
clone_size: once
d_call: .
v_call: TRBV6-5

cdr3_nt: TGTGCCAGCAGTTTGCGACTACAAGAGACCCAGTACTTC
cdr3_aa: CASSLRLQETQYF
j_call: TRBJ2-5
clone_size: .
d_call: .
v_call: TRBV27

cdr3_nt: TGTGCCAGCAGGGGGGCCGGGACCGCGGGTTCACCCCTCCACTTT
cdr3_aa: CASRGAGTAGSPLHF
j_call: TRBJ1-6
clone_size: .
d_call: .
v_call: TRBV28

cdr3_nt: TGTGCCAGCAGCCGAGCGCCTGGTGAGGGCCCCGCAGATACGCAGTATTTT
cdr3_aa: CASSRAPGEGPADTQYF
j_call: TRBJ2-3
clone_size: .
d_call: .
v_call: TRBV5-4

cdr3_nt: TGTGCCAGAAGCCCAAAGTTACAGGGGGGCTATGGCTACACCTTC
cdr3_aa: CARSPKLQGGYGYTF
j_call: TRBJ1-2
clone_size: .
d_call: TRBD1
v_call: TRBV5-3

cdr3_nt: TGCGCCAGCAGCTTGGGAGGGAGTGGTGGGAATGAGCAGTTCTTC
cdr3_aa: CASSLGGSGGNEQFF
j_call: TRBJ2-1
clone_size: .
d_call: .
v_call: TRBV5-1

cdr3_nt: TGTGCCAGCAGTTTACGGGGGTACGAGCAGTACTTC
cdr3_aa: CASSLRGYEQYF
j_call: TRBJ2-7
clone_size: .
d_call: .
v_call: TRBV27

cdr3_nt: TGTGCCAGCAAGGGTGGGACAGGGAGAAACACCATATATTTT
cdr3_aa: CASKGGTGRNTIYF
j_call: TRBJ1-3
clone_size: .
d_call: TRBD1
v_call: TRBV2

cdr3_nt: TGTGCCAGCAGCCCCTTGGGGCGCCGGGAGACCCAGTACTTC
cdr3_aa: CASSPLGRRETQYF
j_call: TRBJ2-5
clone_size: .
d_call: .
v_call: TRBV9

cdr3_nt: TGTGCCACAAACAGGGAATTTGAAGCTTTCTTT
cdr3_aa: CATNREFEAFF
j_call: TRBJ1-1
clone_size: .
d_call: .
v_call: TRBV6-6

cdr3_nt: TGTGCCACCAGCAGAGATCTCTCTGGAAACACCATATATTTT
cdr3_aa: CATSRDLSGNTIYF
j_call: TRBJ1-3
clone_size: few
d_call: .
v_call: TRBV15

cdr3_nt: TGTGCCAGCAGCCAAGCTCCCAGACAGGGGGTTAATGAAAAACTGTTTTTT
cdr3_aa: CASSQAPRQGVNEKLFF
j_call: TRBJ1-4
clone_size: .
d_call: TRBD1
v_call: TRBV4-2

cdr3_nt: TGTGCCAGCAAGGGGGGGACAGGGAGATTTGGCACTGAAGCTTTCTTT
cdr3_aa: CASKGGTGRFGTEAFF
j_call: TRBJ1-1
clone_size: .
d_call: TRBD1
v_call: TRBV2

cdr3_nt: TGTGCCAGCAGTGGAGGGGGCTGGACTGAAGCTTTCTTT
cdr3_aa: CASSGGGWTEAFF
j_call: TRBJ1-1
clone_size: few
d_call: TRBD1
v_call: TRBV2

cdr3_nt: TGTGCCAGCAGCTACCGGACTCCTAGAACCGGGGAGCTGTTTTTT
cdr3_aa: CASSYRTPRTGELFF
j_call: TRBJ2-2
clone_size: .
d_call: .
v_call: TRBV5-6

cdr3_nt: TGCGCCAGCAGACAGAGTGACAGGATAGCCTACGAGCAGTACTTC
cdr3_aa: CASRQSDRIAYEQYF
j_call: TRBJ2-7
clone_size: .
d_call: .
v_call: TRBV10-2

cdr3_nt: TGCAGTGTGGCAAGTGACTACGAGCAGTACTTC
cdr3_aa: CSVASDYEQYF
j_call: TRBJ2-7
clone_size: .
d_call: .
v_call: TRBV20-1

cdr3_nt: TGTGCCAGCGATCGACTAGCGGGTTTAGAGACCCAGTACTTC
cdr3_aa: CASDRLAGLETQYF
j_call: TRBJ2-5
clone_size: .
d_call: TRBD2
v_call: TRBV9

cdr3_nt: TGCGCCAGCAGCCCGCTACCTCCCGGGACACAAGAAAAACTGTTTTTT
cdr3_aa: CASSPLPPGTQEKLFF
j_call: TRBJ1-4
clone_size: .
d_call: .
v_call: TRBV4-1

cdr3_nt: TGTGCCAGCAGCAGACAGGAGAATCAGCCCCAGCATTTT
cdr3_aa: CASSRQENQPQHF
j_call: TRBJ1-5
clone_size: .
d_call: .
v_call: TRBV7-9

cdr3_nt: TGTGCCTGGATTAGCGGGTCCCACTTCAATGAGCAGTTCTTC
cdr3_aa: CAWISGSHFNEQFF
j_call: TRBJ2-1
clone_size: .
d_call: TRBD2
v_call: TRBV30

cdr3_nt: TGCGCCAGCAGCTTGGTAGCTGAGCAGTTCTTC
cdr3_aa: CASSLVAEQFF
j_call: TRBJ2-1
clone_size: .
d_call: .
v_call: TRBV5-1

cdr3_nt: TGTGCCAGCAGCGACGGGACAGGGGGCTATCAGCCCCAGCATTTT
cdr3_aa: CASSDGTGGYQPQHF
j_call: TRBJ1-5
clone_size: once
d_call: TRBD1
v_call: TRBV9

cdr3_nt: TGCAGCGCTGACGTCACTAGCACAGATACGCAGTATTTT
cdr3_aa: CSADVTSTDTQYF
j_call: TRBJ2-3
clone_size: .
d_call: .
v_call: TRBV29-1

cdr3_nt: TGTGCCAGCAGCTTAAACACCGGGACAGGGGGCCTGTACGAGCAGTACTTC
cdr3_aa: CASSLNTGTGGLYEQYF
j_call: TRBJ2-7
clone_size: .
d_call: TRBD1
v_call: TRBV7-3

cdr3_nt: TGTGCCAGCAGCTTGGCCCGAAGGCAGGCGTATGGCTACACCTTC
cdr3_aa: CASSLARRQAYGYTF
j_call: TRBJ1-2
clone_size: few
d_call: .
v_call: TRBV5-8

cdr3_nt: TGTGCCAGCAGTTGGGGGGGGGTCGACAATGAGCAGTTCTTC
cdr3_aa: CASSWGGVDNEQFF
j_call: TRBJ2-1
clone_size: many
d_call: TRBD2
v_call: TRBV27

cdr3_nt: TGTGCCAGCAGGAGGATGATAGGCACTGAAGCTTTCTTT
cdr3_aa: CASRRMIGTEAFF
j_call: TRBJ1-1
clone_size: .
d_call: .
v_call: TRBV6-5

cdr3_nt: TGTGCCAGCAGCGTAGGGAGCTCTGGAAACACCATATATTTT
cdr3_aa: CASSVGSSGNTIYF
j_call: TRBJ1-3
clone_size: .
d_call: .
v_call: TRBV9

cdr3_nt: TGTGCCAGCTCACCCACAGGGGCGAGTCAGCCCCAGCATTTT
cdr3_aa: CASSPTGASQPQHF
j_call: TRBJ1-5
clone_size: .
d_call: TRBD1
v_call: TRBV18

cdr3_nt: TGTGCCAGCTCACACGACAGAAGCTCCTACAATGAGCAGTTCTTC
cdr3_aa: CASSHDRSSYNEQFF
j_call: TRBJ2-1
clone_size: .
d_call: .
v_call: TRBV18

cdr3_nt: TGTGCCAGCAGTTTCGGGACAGGCCAACATATTTATAGCAATCAGCCCCAGCATTTT
cdr3_aa: CASSFGTGQHIYSNQPQHF
j_call: TRBJ1-5
clone_size: .
d_call: TRBD1
v_call: TRBV28

cdr3_nt: TGTGCCAGCAGTGAGTTAGCGGGGGGGCTTGATACGCAGTATTTT
cdr3_aa: CASSELAGGLDTQYF
j_call: TRBJ2-3
clone_size: once
d_call: TRBD2
v_call: TRBV6-1

cdr3_nt: TGTGCCAGCAGTGAAGGAGGCAGGGGATCGATTGATGGCTACACCTTC
cdr3_aa: CASSEGGRGSIDGYTF
j_call: TRBJ1-2
clone_size: .
d_call: .
v_call: TRBV2

cdr3_nt: TGTGCCAGCAGCTTTGGGACCGACAGGACAGATACGCAGTATTTT
cdr3_aa: CASSFGTDRTDTQYF
j_call: TRBJ2-3
clone_size: .
d_call: .
v_call: TRBV7-3

cdr3_nt: TGTGCCACCAGCAGAGATCAATCTGGGGCCAACGTCCTGACTTTC
cdr3_aa: CATSRDQSGANVLTF
j_call: TRBJ2-6
clone_size: few
d_call: .
v_call: TRBV15

cdr3_nt: TGTGCCAGCAGTTTCGGCGGGAGTGTGAATGAGCAGTTCTTC
cdr3_aa: CASSFGGSVNEQFF
j_call: TRBJ2-1
clone_size: once
d_call: TRBD2
v_call: TRBV27

cdr3_nt: TGTGCCAGCAGTAGCGAGGAGGGTGGGGAGACCCAGTACTTC
cdr3_aa: CASSSEEGGETQYF
j_call: TRBJ2-5
clone_size: .
d_call: .
v_call: TRBV28

cdr3_nt: TGTGCCAGCAAAGGCGGGTCCTACGAGCAGTACTTC
cdr3_aa: CASKGGSYEQYF
j_call: TRBJ2-7
clone_size: .
d_call: .
v_call: TRBV6-5

cdr3_nt: TGTGCCAGCTCACCCGGACTACCGAGCACAGATACGCAGTATTTT
cdr3_aa: CASSPGLPSTDTQYF
j_call: TRBJ2-3
clone_size: .
d_call: .
v_call: TRBV18